Sequencing of this TCR beta chain was carried out in a study of blood T cells in healthy people across ages. Whole-study results and caveats: PBMCs went unsorted, and a conclusive naive versus antigen-experienced comparison was therefore prevented.

Note on this clonotype: Its antigen is undetermined.

The authors ran a second PCR of 7 to 11 cycles using a sample-barcoded 5' primer and a J-beta primer mix. Using its own MiXCR run on the 5' RACE reads, TCRdb lists one record per CDR3 protein. The data contain more than 800,000 distinct CDR3 sequences, more than 40% of them singletons. The V segment lost 5 bases and the J segment 5 bases; nucleotides outside the gene matches: 7. There are 14 residues in the CDR3. Germline V CDR1 and CDR2: SGHVS, FNYEAQ. Sequences were obtained from blood. The origin of this receptor is a woman aged 55 to 70 in good health. This sequence joins TRBV7-6 and TRBJ2-5; 8 nucleotides match TRBD2. In nucleotides, the CDR3 is TGTGCCAGCAGCCAGATAGCGGGAACGGAGACCCAGTACTTC. As protein: CASSQIAGTETQYF. The full variable domain, rest sourced from reference TRBV7-6 and TRBJ2-5, is GAGVSQSPRYKVTKRGQDVALRCDPISGHVSLYWYRQALGQGPEFLTYFNYEAQQDKSGLPNDRFSAERPEGSISTLTIQRTEQRDSAMYRCASSQIAGTETQYFGPGTRLLVL.